This TCR beta chain is drawn from a study of OX40 agonist ivuxolimab in advanced cancers. Study overall: Patients treated during dose escalation were battling hepatocellular carcinoma, melanoma, renal cell or head and neck cancer. General study findings and limits: In the 0.1-3.0 mg/kg groups, partial responders showed among the lowest expansion. Antigen specificity remained undetermined for the expanded peripheral T cells.

Only in-frame clones appear in the TCRdb table, and some are missing; sequencing was by immunoSEQ multiplex PCR. This table has some 120,000 clones, approximately 90% appearing once. Any history of autoimmune disease or systemic immunosuppression disqualified patients. The V end was cut by 5 bases, the J end by 2 bases, with 15 bases between. This CDR3 contains 15 residues. The germline V gene encodes CDR1 SGHRS and CDR2 YFSETQ. This clone has only one observation. What it binds is unknown. The source material was CD4+ or CD8+ T cells sorted from blood, sampled in a trial of the OX40 agonist ivuxolimab. The V call is TRBV5-1, the J call TRBJ2-3; TRBD1 or TRBD2 may be the D gene (5 bases each). The sequence derives from an adult with an advanced solid tumor such as melanoma, head and neck, liver or kidney cancer. CDR3: CASSLGRGPTDTQYF. CDR3 nucleotide sequence: TGCGCCAGCAGTCTGGGTCGGGGACCCACAGATACGCAGTATTTT.